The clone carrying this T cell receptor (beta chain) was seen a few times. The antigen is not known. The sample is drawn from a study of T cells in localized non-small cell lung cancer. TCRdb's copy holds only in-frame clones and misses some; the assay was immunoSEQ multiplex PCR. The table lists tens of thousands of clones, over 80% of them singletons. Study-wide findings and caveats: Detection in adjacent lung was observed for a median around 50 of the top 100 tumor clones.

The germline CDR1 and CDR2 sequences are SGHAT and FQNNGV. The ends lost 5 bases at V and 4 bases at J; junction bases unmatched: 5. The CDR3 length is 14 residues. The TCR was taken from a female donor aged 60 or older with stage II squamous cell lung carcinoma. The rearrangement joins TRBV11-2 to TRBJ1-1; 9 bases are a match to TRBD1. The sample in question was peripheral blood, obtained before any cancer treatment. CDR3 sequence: CASSLKDRGTEAFF. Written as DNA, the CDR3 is TGTGCCAGCAGCCTGAAGGACAGGGGCACTGAAGCTTTCTTT.